The present T cell receptor beta chain was sequenced within a study of read filtering for tumor transcriptome and immune sequencing. General study results and limits: In IR-seq, single-read clonotypes were roughly 82% of clonotypes but 3% to 3.5% of reads.

In this sample, this clonotype turned up many times. Its specificity is unknown. From roughly 400 ng of RNA, a library with molecular barcoded alpha/delta and beta/gamma adaptors was made. TCRdb used MiXCR to reprocess the reads, holding one entry per CDR3 protein. This table holds tens of thousands of distinct CDR3 sequences, less than 15% found once. Germline V CDR1 and CDR2: MNHNS, SASEGT. The CDR3 loop spans 13 amino acids. The V end lost 10 bases, the J end lost 3 bases, and 13 bases lay between the germline ends. The sequencing sample was made of a population of CD138-negative cells sorted from bone marrow. The gene calls are TRBV6-1 and TRBJ1-5; no firm D call. The sequence came from a donor aged 40 or older with multiple myeloma. The CDR3 DNA follows: TGTGCCACCCACAGCAAACACAATCAGCCCCAGCATTTT. Its translation is CATHSKHNQPQHF.